Sequencing of this T cell receptor delta chain was carried out in a study of gamma-delta T cells after stem cell transplantation (dated by TCRdb to about 2016). From the cysteine up to the phenylalanine, the CDR3 has a length of 16 residues. The entry retains the CDR3 DNA only, 48 bases that are in frame from base 1. CDR1 is given as GEAIGNYY and CDR2 as EKD, both from the germline V gene. The V end loses 0 bases and the J end loses 8 bases, and a stretch of 21 bases separates them. A few counts support this clone. It has no known antigen specificity. No base quality information exists; no much larger clone differs at one position. Receptor amplification or capture employed RT-PCR. Data came from an Illumina MiSeq. Clones were re-identified by TCRdb from the public reads with CATT, and rows with the same DNA were merged. Counted in this sample were 1,100 or so delta-chain clones; approximately 39% of them appeared once. The top ten clonotypes cover more than 35% of the sample.

The sequenced material came from gamma-delta T cells. This receptor was obtained from a human donor. It is not recorded whose cells these are; they may come from a transplant donor. In this chain, TRDV2 is recombined with TRDJ1; TRDD3 is perhaps the D gene, given 6 matching bases. This receptor has the CDR3 CACDTVGGPHTGKLIF. The nucleotide sequence reads as follows: TGTGCCTGTGACACCGTAGGGGGACCACACACGGGCAAACTCATCTTT.